Below are 17 T cell receptor beta chains sequenced from a single sample in a study of shared clonotypes between healthy human individuals. Generated by immunoSEQ multiplex PCR, the TCRdb table keeps only in-frame clones and is missing some. The sample lists 170,000 or so clones; around 63% were seen once. Sequenced sample: memory CD4+ T cells sorted from blood. Subset here: CD45RA-negative fraction. The receptor source for this set is a man aged 25-40 years in good health.

The genes are TRBV19 and TRBJ2-7; tentative D call: TRBD2 (6 bases). Trimming removed 8 bases from V and 6 bases from J, with 20 bases in between. CDR3 length: 14 residues. The germline CDR1 and CDR2 sequences are LNHDA and SQIVND (reference sequence). The CDR3 DNA reads TGTGCCAGTCACGGGGGTTTAGGGTTTGGCGAGCAGTACTTC. It encodes CASHGGLGFGEQYF.

This clone was seen more than once but under ten times. The V call is TRBV30, the J call TRBJ1-3; D perhaps matches TRBD1 (6 bases). From germline, CDR1 is GTSNPN and CDR2 SVGIG (reference sequence). V was cut by 0 bases and J by 2 bases, with 8 bases left in between. The CDR3 has 14 residues. Written as DNA, the CDR3 is TGTGCCTGGAGTGTACGGACAGCTGGAAACACCATATATTTT. Translating it yields CAWSVRTAGNTIYF.

V usage is TRBV11-2 and J usage is TRBJ2-1; perhaps TRBD1 as D (5 bases). The CDR3 contains 16 residues. Trimming took off 7 bases at V and 4 bases at J, with 20 bases between the two ends. Germline V CDR1 and CDR2: SGHAT, FQNNGV. DNA for the CDR3: TGTGCCAGCACCACGGAACCCAGGGCGGTATACAATGAGCAGTTCTTC. Translating gives CASTTEPRAVYNEQFF.

Concerning this clone itself: This is likely an artifact of a read error, given a far larger clone one base away. Other DNA sequences in this specimen translate into the identical CDR3. This chain joins TRBV6-5 and TRBJ2-2, with 10 bases that match TRBD2. Germline values: CDR1 MNHEY, CDR2 SVGAGI. The CDR3 length is 16 residues. Trimming removed 2 bases from V and 6 bases from J; junction bases left unmatched: 6. For the CDR3, the DNA is TGTGCCAGCAGTTACCTGACTAGCGGGCGACCCGGGGAGCTGTTTTTT. Encoded protein: CASSYLTSGRPGELFF.

The V call is TRBV2, the J call TRBJ2-5, with TRBD1 as a possible D gene (7 bases). Trimming shortened V by 3 bases and J by 2 bases, and 10 bases separated the two germline ends. The CDR3 is made up of 14 amino acids. Germline lookup yields CDR1 SNHLY and CDR2 FYNNEI. CDR3 in amino acids: CASSDSGGQETQYF. CDR3 in DNA: TGTGCCAGCAGTGACTCAGGGGGGCAAGAGACCCAGTACTTC.

The rearrangement joins TRBV11-2 to TRBJ2-6, with D perhaps TRBD1 (5 bases). CDR1 SGHAT and CDR2 FQNNGV come from the germline V gene. V was cut by 5 bases and J by 2 bases, with 10 bases left in between. The CDR3 is 15 amino acids. The CDR3 spells CASSHTGAGANVLTF. For the CDR3, the DNA is TGTGCCAGCAGCCACACAGGCGCTGGGGCCAACGTCCTGACTTTC.

The gene calls are TRBV2 and TRBJ1-5; D unresolved. Looked up from germline, CDR1 is SNHLY and CDR2 is FYNNEI. V gave up 4 bases and J gave up 5 bases, with 9 bases separating them. The CDR3 spans 13 residues. The CDR3: CASSGMSDQPQHF. The CDR3 nucleotides read TGTGCCAGCAGTGGGATGTCGGATCAGCCCCAGCATTTT.

The chain combines TRBV2 with TRBJ1-1; D not certain. The CDR3 consists of 14 residues. The V gene's germline CDR1 is SNHLY and CDR2 FYNNEI. Between the trimmed V and J ends, which lost 2 bases and 4 bases, there was a span of 11 bases. CDR3 residues: CASSEYGPGTEAFF. In DNA, the CDR3 is TGTGCCAGCAGTGAATACGGGCCGGGCACTGAAGCTTTCTTT. Full variable domain (outside the CDR3, taken from reference TRBV2 and TRBJ1-1): EPEVTQTPSHQVTQMGQEVILRCVPISNHLYFYWYRQILGQKVEFLVSFYNNEISEKSEIFDDQFSVERPDGSNFTLKIRSTKLEDSAMYFCASSEYGPGTEAFFGQGTRLTVV.

As to this clone: Other DNA sequences in this sample translate to the same CDR3. The chain is built from TRBV5-1 and TRBJ2-5; D perhaps matches TRBD1 (5 bases). The CDR3 covers 14 residues. Germline CDR1 is SGHRS and CDR2 is YFSETQ. The V end lost 0 bases, the J end lost 2 bases, and 8 bases lay between the germline ends. The CDR3 loop reads CASSLASGQETQYF. The CDR3 bases are TGCGCCAGCAGCTTGGCTTCAGGGCAAGAGACCCAGTACTTC.

In this sample, this clone turned up a few times. The rearrangement uses TRBV5-6 and TRBJ1-5, with D maybe TRBD1 (5 bases). Germline loops: CDR1 SGHDT, CDR2 YYEEEE. CDR3 size: 15 residues. Trimming stripped 4 bases from V and 8 bases from J, with 19 bases between. The CDR3 DNA reads as TGTGCCAGCAGCCGCGGACGGGACGCCGGGAAGCCCCAGCATTTT. It encodes CASSRGRDAGKPQHF. Complete variable domain (other parts from reference TRBV5-6 and TRBJ1-5): DAGVTQSPTHLIKTRGQQVTLRCSPKSGHDTVSWYQQALGQGPQFIFQYYEEEERQRGNFPDRFSGHQFPNYSSELNVNALLLGDSALYLCASSRGRDAGKPQHFGDGTRLSIL.

This clone appeared a single time. This chain links TRBV18 with TRBJ2-7; TRBD2 matches 8 bases. The V gene's germline CDR1 is KGHSH and CDR2 LQKENI. This CDR3 spans 17 amino acids. V shed 2 bases, J shed 3 bases, and the junction held 12 bases outside the gene matches. In DNA form, the CDR3 reads TGTGCCAGCTCACCATCGGGGGGGCCTAGCGGAGACTACGAGCAGTACTTC. It encodes CASSPSGGPSGDYEQYF.

The CDR3 sequence: CASSLVPGSDGEQFF. The CDR3 nucleotides read TGCGCCAGCAGCTTGGTTCCCGGGAGTGACGGTGAGCAGTTCTTC. The V call is TRBV5-1, the J call TRBJ2-1, with D tentatively TRBD2 (6 bases). The length of the CDR3 is 15 residues. Germline-derived CDR1 and CDR2 are SGHRS and YFSETQ. Trimming removed 0 bases at V and 9 bases at J, with 16 bases between.

This clone has ten or more counts. V and J are TRBV7-9 and TRBJ1-3, with 7 nucleotides matching TRBD1. Germline-derived CDR1 and CDR2 are SEHNR and FQNEAQ (reference sequence). V dropped 0 bases and J dropped 0; count of bases not matched to a gene: 2. The CDR3 is 16 amino acids. CDR3 loop: CASSLAGQYSGNTIYF. The CDR3 DNA is TGTGCCAGCAGCTTAGCGGGACAGTACTCTGGAAACACCATATATTTT.

The rearrangement uses TRBV11-3 and TRBJ2-7, with TRBD1 matching over 8 bases. V trimming: 4 bases; J trimming: 5 bases; junction bases outside the gene matches: 10. The CDR3 consists of 15 residues. The germline CDR1 and CDR2 sequences are SGHNT and YENEEA. The CDR3 DNA is TGTGCCAGCAGCTCGGACAGGGCAGTGTCGGACGAGCAGTACTTC. This sequence encodes CASSSDRAVSDEQYF.

This clone was observed once. The gene calls are TRBV15 and TRBJ2-3, with D possibly TRBD1 on 6 matching bases. Germline loops: CDR1 LNHNV, CDR2 YYDKDF (reference sequence). CDR3 length: 15 residues. Trimming left V 10 bases short and J 3 bases short, with 20 bases between. This chain's CDR3 is CAIEQGLGRTDTQYF. The CDR3 region has the DNA TGTGCCATAGAGCAGGGGTTAGGAAGGACAGATACGCAGTATTTT.

J is TRBJ2-7 and V is TRBV11-3; 9 bases are shared with TRBD1. CDR3 length equals 15 residues. The V segment lost 4 bases and the J segment 2 bases; nucleotides outside the gene matches: 6. The germline CDR1 and CDR2 sequences are SGHNT and YENEEA. The CDR3 spells CASSSPRQGAYEQYF. CDR3 bases: TGTGCCAGCAGCTCCCCCCGACAGGGGGCCTACGAGCAGTACTTC.

This sequence joins TRBV9 and TRBJ1-3; 7 bases are shared with TRBD1. The germline V gene has CDR1 SGDLS and CDR2 YYNGEE. The CDR3 is made up of 17 amino acids. Germline trimming cut 3 bases from V and 2 bases from J; bases unmatched to any gene: 11. Written as DNA, the CDR3 is TGTGCCAGCAGCGCATTACAGGGGAGGGTAGCTGGAAACACCATATATTTT. Amino acids: CASSALQGRVAGNTIYF.